This is a list of T cell receptor beta chains from one sample in a study of tumor-infiltrating lymphocytes in glioblastoma multiforme. TCRdb reanalysed the multiplex PCR reads using MiXCR and keeps one entry per CDR3 protein. The sample has about 32,000 distinct CDR3 sequences; more than 55% are singletons. Input material: brain tumor tissue. Receptor source: a male donor with glioblastoma. The CDR3 runs from the conserved cysteine through the conserved F or W. The D gene is left open where the match is weak. Clone size is stated in some rows and not others, as once, few, many or a class when expanded.

V: TRBV11-2
D: TRBD2
J: TRBJ2-5
size: medium-sized
CDR3: CASSPGLALSETQYF
DNA: TGTGCCAGCAGCCCCGGACTAGCGCTTTCGGAGACCCAGTACTTC

V: TRBV9
D: NA
J: TRBJ1-5
size: NA
CDR3: CASIVDPGTNQPQHF
DNA: TGTGCCAGCATCGTAGACCCCGGGACCAATCAGCCCCAGCATTTT

V: TRBV29-1
D: NA
J: TRBJ2-5
size: NA
CDR3: CNGNLGEETQYF
DNA: TGCAACGGGAATCTTGGGGAAGAGACCCAGTACTTC

V: TRBV20-1
D: NA
J: TRBJ1-5
size: NA
CDR3: CSANQGHTNRNQPQHF
DNA: TGCAGTGCTAATCAGGGACACACAAATAGGAATCAGCCCCAGCATTTT

V: TRBV20-1
D: NA
J: TRBJ2-7
size: NA
CDR3: CSARGIGPSSYEQCF
DNA: TGCAGCGCTAGAGGGATAGGACCAAGCTCCTACGAGCAGTGCTTC

V: TRBV6-6
D: NA
J: TRBJ2-7
size: many
CDR3: CASSYGGWVGLAYEQYF
DNA: TGTGCCAGCAGTTACGGTGGTTGGGTCGGATTGGCCTACGAGCAGTACTTC

V: TRBV2
D: TRBD2
J: TRBJ2-5
size: NA
CDR3: CASIKGPSGSETQYF
DNA: TGTGCCAGCATCAAGGGTCCAAGCGGGAGCGAGACCCAGTACTTC

V: TRBV20-1
D: TRBD2
J: TRBJ2-5
size: NA
CDR3: CSARDYSGRQEAQYF
DNA: TGCAGTGCTAGAGATTATAGCGGGCGGCAAGAGGCCCAGTACTTC

V: TRBV29-1
D: TRBD1
J: TRBJ2-1
size: NA
CDR3: CSVGQGASNEQFF
DNA: TGCAGCGTCGGACAGGGCGCGTCCAATGAGCAGTTCTTC

V: TRBV20-1
D: TRBD1
J: TRBJ2-2
size: many
CDR3: CSAPLGGAGTGELFF
DNA: TGCAGTGCCCCCTTAGGGGGCGCGGGCACCGGGGAGCTGTTTTTT

V: TRBV6-5
D: NA
J: TRBJ2-2
size: many
CDR3: CASSYERARNTGELFF
DNA: TGTGCCAGCAGTTACGAACGGGCTCGGAACACCGGGGAGCTGTTTTTT

V: TRBV30
D: TRBD1
J: TRBJ2-7
size: NA
CDR3: CAWSRRQGNTYELYF
DNA: TGTGCCTGGAGCCGCCGACAGGGTAATACCTACGAGCTGTACTTC

V: TRBV6-1
D: NA
J: TRBJ1-1
size: NA
CDR3: CVTCPQGANIIATEAFF
DNA: TGTGTCACCTGCCCTCAAGGGGCGAATATTATTGCCACTGAAGCTTTCTTT

V: TRBV11-2
D: TRBD2
J: TRBJ2-2
size: NA
CDR3: CASSASAGVTGELFF
DNA: TGTGCCAGCAGCGCATCCGCGGGAGTCACCGGGGAGCTGTTTTTT

V: TRBV29-1
D: NA
J: TRBJ2-2
size: NA
CDR3: CSTFGTAGTGEPFF
DNA: TGCAGCACTTTCGGGACGGCCGGCACCGGGGAGCCGTTTTTT

V: TRBV10-3
D: NA
J: TRBJ2-5
size: NA
CDR3: CVISDLDGVQETQYF
DNA: TGTGTCATCAGTGATTTAGATGGAGTTCAGGAGACCCAGTACTTC

V: TRBV5-5
D: TRBD2
J: TRBJ2-3
size: many
CDR3: CASSPAGGAGSTDTQYF
DNA: TGTGCCAGCAGCCCGGCGGGGGGAGCGGGGTCCACGGATACGCAGTATTTT

V: TRBV5-4
D: NA
J: TRBJ2-5
size: NA
CDR3: CASSSQGGRKGTQYF
DNA: TGTGCCAGCAGCTCACAGGGCGGTCGGAAAGGGACCCAGTACTTC

V: TRBV20-1
D: NA
J: TRBJ1-5
size: NA
CDR3: CSAHNRDQGTNQLQHF
DNA: TGCAGTGCTCATAACAGGGACCAGGGTACGAATCAGCTCCAGCATTTT

V: TRBV20-1
D: TRBD1
J: TRBJ1-2
size: NA
CDR3: CSVHLQGGYGYIF
DNA: TGCAGTGTTCACTTACAGGGGGGTTATGGCTACATCTTC

V: TRBV20-1
D: NA
J: TRBJ1-4
size: NA
CDR3: CSAREEDVLAEEKPFF
DNA: TGCAGTGCTAGAGAGGAGGACGTCCTAGCGGAGGAAAAACCGTTTTTT

V: TRBV5-1
D: NA
J: TRBJ2-3
size: many
CDR3: CASSGEGGGSTDTQYF
DNA: TGCGCCAGCAGTGGCGAGGGGGGCGGGAGCACAGATACGCAGTATTTT

V: TRBV11-2
D: NA
J: TRBJ1-2
size: NA
CDR3: CISSLNQGDGYTF
DNA: TGTATCAGCAGTTTAAACCAAGGGGATGGCTACACCTTC

V: TRBV29-1
D: NA
J: TRBJ1-2
size: NA
CDR3: CSAEDINYGYTF
DNA: TGCAGCGCTGAAGACATTAACTATGGCTACACCTTC

V: TRBV20-1
D: NA
J: TRBJ1-4
size: many
CDR3: CSASREKLFF
DNA: TGCAGTGCGTCGCGTGAAAAACTGTTTTTT

V: TRBV6-1
D: TRBD2
J: TRBJ2-1
size: NA
CDR3: CASRLLARDYSEQFF
DNA: TGTGCCAGCAGACTACTAGCGAGAGACTACAGTGAGCAGTTCTTC

V: TRBV20-1
D: TRBD1
J: TRBJ1-5
size: NA
CDR3: CSATGDMGNKPQHF
DNA: TGCAGTGCAACAGGGGATATGGGCAATAAGCCCCAGCATTTT

V: TRBV20-1
D: TRBD2
J: TRBJ2-3
size: NA
CDR3: CGADTRTSGTSTDTQYF
DNA: TGCGGTGCGGACACTAGGACTAGCGGAACGAGCACAGATACGCAGTATTTT

V: TRBV6-5
D: NA
J: TRBJ2-2
size: NA
CDR3: CASSYSLQIGELIF
DNA: TGTGCCAGCAGTTACTCTCTGCAGATCGGGGAGCTGATTTTT

V: TRBV10-3
D: TRBD1
J: TRBJ1-3
size: NA
CDR3: CAIGRVGQMSGNTLYF
DNA: TGTGCCATCGGACGGGTGGGACAGATGTCCGGAAACACCTTATATTTT

V: TRBV29-1
D: NA
J: TRBJ2-1
size: NA
CDR3: CSGWLGGSYDEQFF
DNA: TGCAGCGGGTGGTTGGGCGGCTCCTACGATGAGCAGTTCTTC

V: TRBV28
D: NA
J: TRBJ2-1
size: NA
CDR3: CASSFQGYTQFF
DNA: TGTGCCAGCAGTTTTCAGGGGTATACGCAGTTCTTC

V: TRBV6-6
D: NA
J: TRBJ1-3
size: few
CDR3: CASSYLSPGYGNTIYF
DNA: TGTGCCAGCAGTTACCTCTCGCCGGGCTATGGAAACACCATATATTTT

V: TRBV6-5
D: NA
J: TRBJ2-1
size: NA
CDR3: CASSNGREGATEEFF
DNA: TGTGCCAGCAGCAACGGCCGGGAAGGAGCCACTGAGGAGTTCTTC

V: TRBV19
D: NA
J: TRBJ2-7
size: NA
CDR3: CASSTYQGSSPYEQYF
DNA: TGTGCCAGTAGTACCTACCAAGGGAGTTCCCCCTACGAGCAGTACTTC

V: TRBV4-3
D: NA
J: TRBJ1-2
size: once
CDR3: CASSQGGQPNYGYTF
DNA: TGCGCCAGCAGCCAAGGTGGACAGCCTAACTATGGCTACACCTTC

V: TRBV20-1
D: TRBD2
J: TRBJ2-7
size: many
CDR3: CSARVGGRGLGEQYF
DNA: TGCAGTGCTAGAGTTGGCGGGAGGGGTTTGGGCGAGCAGTACTTC

V: TRBV20-1
D: NA
J: TRBJ1-1
size: many
CDR3: CSATQTTRGYLNTEAFF
DNA: TGCAGTGCTACCCAGACCACAAGGGGGTACCTGAACACTGAAGCTTTCTTT

V: TRBV7-9
D: NA
J: TRBJ2-5
size: NA
CDR3: CASSSLRGQETQYF
DNA: TGTGCCAGCAGCTCCCTCAGGGGCCAAGAGACCCAGTACTTC

V: TRBV11-2
D: NA
J: TRBJ2-1
size: many
CDR3: CASSVERGAEQFF
DNA: TGTGCCAGCAGCGTCGAGAGGGGTGCTGAGCAGTTCTTC

V: TRBV12-3/TRBV12-4
D: NA
J: TRBJ1-4
size: medium-sized
CDR3: CASSPFDLGEKLFF
DNA: TGTGCCAGCAGTCCCTTTGACTTAGGGGAAAAACTGTTTTTT

V: TRBV5-1
D: TRBD1
J: TRBJ2-7
size: NA
CDR3: CTSRLGQGEQYF
DNA: TGCACCAGCAGACTGGGACAGGGCGAGCAGTACTTC

V: TRBV11-2
D: TRBD1
J: TRBJ1-1
size: NA
CDR3: CVSRQGGNTEAFF
DNA: TGTGTCAGCAGACAGGGGGGGAACACTGAAGCTTTCTTT

V: TRBV29-1
D: NA
J: TRBJ2-3
size: NA
CDR3: CSVGTRTDTQYF
DNA: TGCAGCGTAGGGACTCGCACAGATACGCAGTATTTT

V: TRBV19
D: NA
J: TRBJ1-5
size: NA
CDR3: CASSSVVNPPQHF
DNA: TGTGCCAGTAGTAGCGTGGTCAATCCGCCCCAGCATTTT

V: TRBV20-1
D: NA
J: TRBJ1-6
size: NA
CDR3: CSALGRKAGRNSPLHF
DNA: TGCAGTGCTCTCGGGAGGAAGGCCGGAAGAAATTCACCCCTCCACTTT

V: TRBV4-1
D: NA
J: TRBJ2-7
size: NA
CDR3: CASSQEMGWEQYF
DNA: TGCGCCAGCAGCCAAGAAATGGGTTGGGAGCAGTACTTC

V: TRBV29-1
D: TRBD1
J: TRBJ2-2
size: NA
CDR3: CNVAPTGGRTGELFF
DNA: TGCAACGTTGCCCCCACAGGGGGCAGAACCGGGGAGCTGTTTTTT

V: TRBV12-3/TRBV12-4
D: NA
J: TRBJ2-7
size: many
CDR3: CASSPPTGSYEQYF
DNA: TGTGCCAGCAGTCCTCCGACAGGTTCCTACGAGCAGTACTTC

V: TRBV12-3/TRBV12-4
D: TRBD1
J: TRBJ2-7
size: medium-sized
CDR3: CASSSQGAYEQYF
DNA: TGTGCCAGCAGTTCTCAGGGGGCCTACGAGCAGTACTTC

V: TRBV11-3
D: NA
J: TRBJ2-1
size: few
CDR3: CASSSDTNNEQFF
DNA: TGTGCCAGCAGCTCGGACACAAACAATGAGCAGTTCTTC

V: TRBV10-2
D: NA
J: TRBJ1-2
size: NA
CDR3: CASSESLYGYTF
DNA: TGCGCAAGCAGTGAGTCTCTTTATGGCTACACCTTC

V: TRBV28
D: NA
J: TRBJ2-1
size: NA
CDR3: CASSEGTGGRNEQFF
DNA: TGTGCCAGCAGCGAAGGGACTGGCGGGCGCAATGAGCAGTTCTTC